The 30 T cell receptor beta chains below were found in one sample sequenced in a study of T cells and Merkel cell carcinoma outcomes. TCRdb keeps only in-frame clones here, not all; method: immunoSEQ multiplex PCR. Of more than 12,000 clones listed, roughly 92% are singletons. The sample taken for sequencing was tumor tissue from Merkel cell carcinoma. The origin of the receptors is a human donor with Merkel cell carcinoma.

A few counts support this clone. The chain links TRBV7-9 to TRBJ1-5, with TRBD1 matching over 9 bases. This CDR3 region has 15 residues. Germline V gene sequence: CDR1 SEHNR, CDR2 FQNEAQ (reference sequence). V shed 5 bases, J shed 7 bases, and the junction held 9 bases outside the gene matches. The CDR3 loop is CASSPGQGTGQPQHF. The DNA of the CDR3 is TGTGCCAGCAGCCCGGGACAGGGAACGGGACAGCCCCAGCATTTT.

The CDR3 loop reads CASIADSEAFF. Written as DNA, the CDR3 is TGTGCCAGCATAGCGGACAGTGAAGCTTTCTTT. J is TRBJ1-1 and V is TRBV28; D is possibly TRBD1 (6 bases). The length of the CDR3 is 11 residues. Germline lookup yields CDR1 MDHEN and CDR2 SYDVKM. V lost 7 bases and J 7 bases, leaving 10 bases between the germline ends. The full variable domain, with the rest looked up from reference TRBV28 and TRBJ1-1, is DVKVTQSSRYLVKRTGEKVFLECVQDMDHENMFWYRQDPGLGLRLIYFSYDVKMKEKGDIPEGYSVSREKKERFSLILESASTNQTSMYLCASIADSEAFFGQGTRLTVV.

The J gene is TRBJ2-3, the V gene TRBV5-4, with D perhaps TRBD1 or TRBD2 (6 bases each). The CDR3 runs 15 residues. Looked up from germline, CDR1 is SGHNT and CDR2 is YYREEE (reference sequence). V gave up 2 bases and J gave up 0 bases, with 10 bases separating them. CDR3 nucleotides: TGTGCCAGCAGCTTATGGGGGGCTAGCACAGATACGCAGTATTTT. Protein product: CASSLWGASTDTQYF.

As for this clone: The sample has other DNA sequences that encode this CDR3 too. The V gene is TRBV11-2, the J gene TRBJ1-4, with D unresolved. CDR1 and CDR2 from the germline V gene are SGHAT and FQNNGV. This CDR3 has 16 amino acids. V was clipped by 4 bases and J by 3 bases, with 15 bases between them. CDR3 loop: CASSSPPGRANEKLFF. For the CDR3, the DNA is TGTGCCAGCAGCTCCCCCCCAGGACGGGCTAATGAAAAACTGTTTTTT.

This clone turned up a few times. The genes are TRBV7-3 and TRBJ2-5; D is perhaps TRBD1 (7 bases). Germline CDR1 SGHTA, CDR2 FQGTGA. The CDR3 has 14 residues. The germline V and J ends were trimmed by 5 bases and 5 bases, with 15 bases remaining between them. CDR3 sequence reads: CASSRQGGEETQYF. DNA for the CDR3: TGTGCCAGCAGCCGACAGGGAGGAGAGGAGACCCAGTACTTC.

The CDR3 reads CASSVLAGELFF. In DNA form, the CDR3 reads TGTGCCAGCAGCGTCCTGGCCGGGGAGCTGTTTTTT. The chain combines TRBV9 with TRBJ2-2; D uncertain. Trimming took 2 bases from V and 6 from J, leaving 5 bases between them. The CDR3 spans 12 residues. CDR1 is SGDLS and CDR2 is YYNGEE in the germline V gene.

The rearrangement uses TRBV5-4 and TRBJ2-5; TRBD2 aligns across 10 bases. The CDR3 runs to 14 residues. Looked up from germline, CDR1 is SGHNT and CDR2 is YYREEE (reference sequence). The trim removed 3 bases at V and 4 bases at J, leaving 3 bases unmatched. CDR3: CASSSERGGETQYF. As DNA, the CDR3 is TGTGCCAGCAGCTCAGAGCGGGGGGGAGAGACCCAGTACTTC.

The genes are TRBV7-2 and TRBJ2-7; TRBD2 matches at 7 bases. From germline, CDR1 is SGHTA and CDR2 FQGNSA. After removal of 5 bases from V and 11 bases from J, the junction contained 15 bases not matched to a gene. The CDR3 is 14 residues long. The DNA of the CDR3 is TGTGCCAGCAGCCGGGACGCAGCGGGACCCTCGAAGTACTTC. Protein sequence: CASSRDAAGPSKYF.

The rearrangement joins TRBV14 to TRBJ1-2; D uncertain. Trimming took off 2 bases at V and 2 bases at J, with 9 bases between the two ends. The germline V gene has CDR1 SGHDN and CDR2 FVKESK. This CDR3 has 14 amino acids. Here the CDR3 DNA reads TGTGCCAGCAGCCAAAAAGCCAGGAACTATGGCTACACCTTC. Translating gives CASSQKARNYGYTF.

The rearrangement joins TRBV10-3 to TRBJ2-3; possibly TRBD2 for D (5 bases). Germline-derived CDR1 and CDR2 are ENHRY and SYGVKD. CDR3 length equals 16 residues. V dropped 3 bases and J dropped 1 base, with 14 bases sitting between them. CDR3 residues: CAISESLGRGTDTQYF. In nucleotides, the CDR3 is TGTGCCATCAGTGAATCACTAGGTCGGGGCACAGATACGCAGTATTTT.

The V and J genes are TRBV7-2 and TRBJ2-1; TRBD2 aligns across 10 bases. Looked up from germline, CDR1 is SGHTA and CDR2 is FQGNSA. Unmatched junction bases numbered 6, after V lost 2 bases and J lost 8 bases. The CDR3 has 15 amino acids. The CDR3 nucleotides are TGTGCCAGCAGCTTAAGAGCGGGAGGGAAGGATGAGCAGTTCTTC. This sequence encodes CASSLRAGGKDEQFF.

V and J are TRBV5-5 and TRBJ2-7; TRBD1 aligns across 8 bases. This CDR3 comprises 16 residues. The trim removed 1 base at V and 5 bases at J, leaving 11 bases unmatched. Germline V gene data show CDR1 as SGHKS and CDR2 as YYEKEE (reference sequence). For the CDR3, the DNA is TGTGCCAGCAGCTTGCCTACAGGGGGGTTTAAGGACGAGCAGTACTTC. Encoded protein: CASSLPTGGFKDEQYF.

The chain is built from TRBV30 and TRBJ1-3; the D is unclear. This CDR3 region has 14 residues. Trimming took off 0 bases at V and 0 bases at J, with 6 bases between the two ends. Germline V gene data show CDR1 as GTSNPN and CDR2 as SVGIG (reference sequence). The CDR3: CAWSVGGSGNTIYF. In nucleotides, the CDR3 is TGTGCCTGGAGTGTCGGCGGCTCTGGAAACACCATATATTTT.

About this clone itself: One junction end does not reproduce the germline sequence, and a read error may be involved. The chain couples TRBV29-1 to TRBJ2-7; 8 positions match TRBD2. CDR3 length equals 12 residues. Per the germline V gene, CDR1 is SQVTM and CDR2 is ANQGSEA. In DNA, the CDR3 is TGCAGCGCGGCGGGGGGTTCCTACAAGCAGTACTTC. Its protein is CSAAGGSYKQYF.

J is TRBJ1-6 and V is TRBV30; D is uncertain. V was shortened by 7 bases and J by 7 bases, with 14 bases between the two germline ends. Per germline, CDR1 GTSNPN and CDR2 SVGIG (reference sequence). This CDR3 region has 13 residues. The CDR3 DNA reads as TGTGCCTTTGCAGTCGGTGCGAATTCACCCCTCCACTTT. Translation gives CAFAVGANSPLHF.

The V and J genes are TRBV19 and TRBJ1-1; TRBD1 might be the D (6 bases). Trimming removed 5 bases at V and 1 base at J, with 14 bases between. The germline CDR1 and CDR2 sequences are LNHDA and SQIVND (reference sequence). This CDR3 spans 15 amino acids. CDR3 coding DNA: TGTGCCAGTAGTGAATTGGGGGGACAGAACACTGAAGCTTTCTTT. Its translation is CASSELGGQNTEAFF. Looking up the rest from reference TRBV19 and TRBJ1-1 gives the full variable domain: DGGITQSPKYLFRKEGQNVTLSCEQNLNHDAMYWYRQDPGQGLRLIYYSQIVNDFQKGDIAEGYSVSREKKESFPLTVTSAQKNPTAFYLCASSELGGQNTEAFFGQGTRLTVV.

V is TRBV4-3 and J is TRBJ2-1; TRBD2 is a possible D gene (5 bases). Trimming stripped 8 bases from V and 7 bases from J, with 15 bases between. CDR1 is LGHNA, CDR2 YSLEER, per germline. This CDR3 contains 13 residues. The CDR3 DNA reads as TGCGCCAGCGCTTGGACTCTTCAAAATGAGCAGTTCTTC. This encodes CASAWTLQNEQFF.

The CDR3 DNA follows: TGCAGCGTTGAAGATCGCGGACTAGATAATGAGCAGTTCTTC. This sequence encodes CSVEDRGLDNEQFF. J is TRBJ2-1 and V is TRBV29-1; TRBD2 aligns across 7 bases. The germline gives CDR1 SQVTM, CDR2 ANQGSEA. This CDR3 contains 14 residues. Trimming cost V 0 bases and J 7 bases; bases outside gene matches: 6.

This rearrangement joins TRBV19 to TRBJ1-3, with D perhaps matching TRBD1 (5 bases). Trimming removed 6 bases at V and 0 bases at J, with 12 bases between. Germline CDR1 and CDR2: LNHDA and SQIVND (reference sequence). The CDR3 covers 15 residues. CDR3 loop: CASSRDSDSGNTIYF. The CDR3 DNA is TGTGCCAGTAGCAGGGACTCCGACTCTGGAAACACCATATATTTT.

The chain recombines TRBV30 with TRBJ1-2; TRBD1 might be the D (5 bases). The CDR3 consists of 13 residues. The germline V gene encodes CDR1 GTSNPN and CDR2 SVGIG (reference sequence). V was trimmed by 4 bases and J by 1 base, leaving 10 bases between them. In nucleotides, the CDR3 is TGTGCCTGGACCCCAGACAGTAACTATGGCTACACCTTC. Protein sequence: CAWTPDSNYGYTF.

The chain combines TRBV11-2 with TRBJ2-3; no clear D. Germline lookup yields CDR1 SGHAT and CDR2 FQNNGV. Trimming shortened V by 1 base and J by 6 bases, and 8 bases separated the two germline ends. CDR3 length: 13 residues. The CDR3 DNA follows: TGTGCCAGCAGCTTAGCCCCGGGCGATACGCAGTATTTT. Amino acid sequence: CASSLAPGDTQYF.

The gene calls are TRBV5-1 and TRBJ2-2; D might be TRBD1 (5 bases). CDR1 is SGHRS, CDR2 YFSETQ, per germline. This CDR3 has 12 amino acids. V shed 2 bases and J shed 7 bases, with 6 bases lying between them. In DNA, the CDR3 is TGCGCCAGCAGCTTAGGGGTCGGGGAGCTGTTTTTT. Its protein product is CASSLGVGELFF.

The V gene is TRBV27, the J gene TRBJ2-1; D is ambiguous. Trimming removed 3 bases from V and 14 bases from J, with 17 bases in between. Germline CDR1 and CDR2: MNHEY and SMNVEV (reference sequence). The CDR3 consists of 13 residues. CDR3 region: CASSFSPRAAKFF. Written as DNA, the CDR3 is TGTGCCAGCAGTTTTTCCCCCAGAGCAGCAAAGTTCTTC.

The chain employs TRBV29-1 and TRBJ1-1; D not resolved. Trimming took 4 bases from V and 1 from J, leaving 10 bases between them. CDR3 size: 13 residues. Germline values: CDR1 SQVTM, CDR2 ANQGSEA. The CDR3 region has the DNA TGCAGCGTTGTACGGGCCTCGAACACTGAAGCTTTCTTT. As protein: CSVVRASNTEAFF.

The V gene is TRBV7-2, the J gene TRBJ1-2; D gene unclear. Germline V gene sequence: CDR1 SGHTA, CDR2 FQGNSA. CDR3 length: 12 residues. The V and J ends lost 3 bases and 2 bases respectively, with 4 bases between them. The CDR3 here is CASSFQNYGYTF. The DNA of the CDR3 is TGTGCCAGCAGCTTCCAGAACTATGGCTACACCTTC.

This clone was recorded once. CDR3 nucleotides: TGTGCCAGCAGCTTAGCGACGGATACGCAGTATTTT. As protein: CASSLATDTQYF. This chain uses TRBV7-9 with TRBJ2-3; D gene unclear. Germline V CDR1 and CDR2: SEHNR, FQNEAQ (reference sequence). The CDR3 runs to 12 residues. Trimming cost V 0 bases and J 6 bases, with 4 bases left between them.

The rearrangement uses TRBV7-9 and TRBJ1-1; tentative D call: TRBD1 (6 bases). The CDR3 length is 17 residues. Trimming cost V 5 bases and J 1 base, with 20 bases left between them. Germline V lookup: CDR1 SEHNR, CDR2 FQNEAQ (reference sequence). The CDR3: CASSVATAGATNTEAFF. Here the CDR3 DNA reads TGTGCCAGCAGCGTGGCCACGGCAGGGGCTACGAACACTGAAGCTTTCTTT.

This chain uses TRBV5-4 with TRBJ1-1, with a tentative D call TRBD1 (5 bases). The CDR3 loop spans 14 amino acids. Germline values: CDR1 SGHNT, CDR2 YYREEE (reference sequence). Trimming took 4 bases from V and 4 from J, leaving 14 bases between them. For the CDR3, the DNA is TGTGCCAGCAGCCCCTGGGGGTTGGCCACTGAAGCTTTCTTT. Translation gives CASSPWGLATEAFF.

The rearrangement uses TRBV28 and TRBJ2-7; 12 bases are a match to TRBD2. Trimming cost V 4 bases and J 4 bases; bases outside gene matches: 11. The V gene's germline CDR1 is MDHEN and CDR2 SYDVKM. This CDR3 is 17 amino acids long. CDR3 in amino acids: CASSYDLGLAGAYEQYF. CDR3 nucleotides: TGTGCCAGCAGTTACGATTTGGGACTAGCGGGTGCTTACGAGCAGTACTTC.

This clone was counted only a few times. Additional DNA sequences in this sample encode the identical CDR3. The chain links TRBV29-1 to TRBJ1-1; D is uncertain. The germline V and J ends were trimmed by 6 bases and 1 base, with 9 bases remaining between them. CDR1 is SQVTM, CDR2 ANQGSEA, per germline. The CDR3 is made up of 12 amino acids. The CDR3 DNA reads TGCAGCGTAGGCAGATCGAACACTGAAGCTTTCTTT. Translating gives CSVGRSNTEAFF.